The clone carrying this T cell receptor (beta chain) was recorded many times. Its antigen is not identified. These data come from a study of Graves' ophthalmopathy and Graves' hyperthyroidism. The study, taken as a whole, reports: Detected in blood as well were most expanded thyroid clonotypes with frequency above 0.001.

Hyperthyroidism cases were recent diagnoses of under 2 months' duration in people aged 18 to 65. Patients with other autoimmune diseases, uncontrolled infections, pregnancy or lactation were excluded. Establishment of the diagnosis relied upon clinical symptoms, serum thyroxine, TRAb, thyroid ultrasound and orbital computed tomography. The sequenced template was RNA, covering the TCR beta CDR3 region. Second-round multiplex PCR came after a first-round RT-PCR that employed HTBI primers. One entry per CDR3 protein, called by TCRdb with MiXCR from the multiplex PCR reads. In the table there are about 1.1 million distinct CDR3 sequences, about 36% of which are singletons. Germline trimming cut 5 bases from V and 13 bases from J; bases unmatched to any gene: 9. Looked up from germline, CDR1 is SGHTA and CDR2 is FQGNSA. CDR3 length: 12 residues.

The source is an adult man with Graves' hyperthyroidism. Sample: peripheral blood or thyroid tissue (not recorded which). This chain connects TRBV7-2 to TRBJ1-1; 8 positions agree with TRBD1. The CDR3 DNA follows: TGTGCCAGCAGCCCCAGCGACAGGGGACTTTTCTTT. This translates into CASSPSDRGLFF. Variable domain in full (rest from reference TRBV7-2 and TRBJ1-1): GAGVSQSPSNKVTEKGKDVELRCDPISGHTALYWYRQSLGQGLEFLIYFQGNSAPDKSGLPSDRFSAERTGGSVSTLTIQRTQQEDSAVYLCASSPSDRGLFFGQGTRLTVV.